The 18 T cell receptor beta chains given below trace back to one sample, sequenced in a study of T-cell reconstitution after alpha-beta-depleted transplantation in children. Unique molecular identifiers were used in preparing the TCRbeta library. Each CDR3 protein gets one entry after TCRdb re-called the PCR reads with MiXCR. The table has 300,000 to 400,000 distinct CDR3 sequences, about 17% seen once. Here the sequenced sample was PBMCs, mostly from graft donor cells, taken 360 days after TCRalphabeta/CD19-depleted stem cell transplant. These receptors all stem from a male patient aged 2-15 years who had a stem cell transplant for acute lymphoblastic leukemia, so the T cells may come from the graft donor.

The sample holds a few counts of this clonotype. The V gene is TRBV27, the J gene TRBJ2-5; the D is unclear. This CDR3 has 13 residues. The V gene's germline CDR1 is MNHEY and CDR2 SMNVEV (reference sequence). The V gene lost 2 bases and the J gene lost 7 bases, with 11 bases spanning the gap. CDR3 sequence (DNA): TGTGCCAGCAGTTTAATAGGCGAAGGGACCCAGTACTTC. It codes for CASSLIGEGTQYF.

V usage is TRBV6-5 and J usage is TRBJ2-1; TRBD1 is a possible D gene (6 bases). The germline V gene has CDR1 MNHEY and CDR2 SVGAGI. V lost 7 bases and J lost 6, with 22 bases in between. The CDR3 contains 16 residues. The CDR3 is CASNSAGGEERNEQFF. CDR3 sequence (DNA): TGTGCCAGCAATTCGGCTGGGGGCGAGGAACGCAATGAGCAGTTCTTC.

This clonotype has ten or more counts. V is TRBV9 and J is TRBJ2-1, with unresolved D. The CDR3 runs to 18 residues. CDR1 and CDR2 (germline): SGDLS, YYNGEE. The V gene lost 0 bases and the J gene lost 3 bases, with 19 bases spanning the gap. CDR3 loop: CASSVVSIGSPGYNEQFF. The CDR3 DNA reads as TGTGCCAGCAGCGTAGTTTCGATCGGTAGCCCCGGCTACAATGAGCAGTTCTTC.

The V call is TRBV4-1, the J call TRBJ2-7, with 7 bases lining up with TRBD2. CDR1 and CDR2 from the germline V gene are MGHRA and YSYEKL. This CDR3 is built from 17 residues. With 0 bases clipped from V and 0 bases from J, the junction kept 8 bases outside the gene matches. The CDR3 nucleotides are TGCGCCAGCAGCCAAGAAGTCGGGGACTATTCCTCCTACGAGCAGTACTTC. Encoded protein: CASSQEVGDYSSYEQYF.

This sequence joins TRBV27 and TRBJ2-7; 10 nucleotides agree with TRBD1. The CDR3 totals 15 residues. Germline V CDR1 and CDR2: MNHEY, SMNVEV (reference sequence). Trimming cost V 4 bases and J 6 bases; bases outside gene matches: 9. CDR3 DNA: TGTGCCAGCAGTTCTCGACAGGGGGCGTTAGGCGAGCAGTACTTC. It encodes CASSSRQGALGEQYF.

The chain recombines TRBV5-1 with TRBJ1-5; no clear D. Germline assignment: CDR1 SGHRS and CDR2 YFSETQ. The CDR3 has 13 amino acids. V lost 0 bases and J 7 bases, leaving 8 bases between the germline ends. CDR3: CASSLEPEQPQHF. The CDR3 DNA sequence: TGCGCCAGCAGCTTGGAGCCGGAGCAGCCCCAGCATTTT.

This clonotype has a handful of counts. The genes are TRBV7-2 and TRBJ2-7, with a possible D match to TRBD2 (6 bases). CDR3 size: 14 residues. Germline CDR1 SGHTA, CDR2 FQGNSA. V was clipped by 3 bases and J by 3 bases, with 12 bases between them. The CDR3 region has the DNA TGTGCCAGCAGCTTGGGACGGGAGTTCTACGAGCAGTACTTC. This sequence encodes CASSLGREFYEQYF.

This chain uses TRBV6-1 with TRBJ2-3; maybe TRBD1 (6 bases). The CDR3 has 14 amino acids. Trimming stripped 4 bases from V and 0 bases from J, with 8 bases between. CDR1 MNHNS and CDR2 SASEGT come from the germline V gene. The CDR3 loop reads CASSGTVSTDTQYF. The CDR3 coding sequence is TGTGCCAGCAGTGGGACAGTAAGCACAGATACGCAGTATTTT.

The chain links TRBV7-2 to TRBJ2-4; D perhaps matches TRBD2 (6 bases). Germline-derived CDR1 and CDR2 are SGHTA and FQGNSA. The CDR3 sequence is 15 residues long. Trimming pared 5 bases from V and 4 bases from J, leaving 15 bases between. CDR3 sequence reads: CASSRDFHFKNIQYF. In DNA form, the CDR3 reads TGTGCCAGCAGCCGGGACTTCCATTTTAAAAACATTCAGTACTTC.

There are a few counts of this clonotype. CDR3 DNA: TGTGCCACCAGCAGATCTAGGCAGTTCTTC. Protein sequence: CATSRSRQFF. This chain connects TRBV15 to TRBJ2-1; D is unresolved. The V end was cut by 2 bases, the J end by 12 bases, with 5 bases between. Looked up from germline, CDR1 is LNHNV and CDR2 is YYDKDF (reference sequence). CDR3 length equals 10 residues.

The CDR3: CASSPRTYNTGELFF. Here the CDR3 DNA reads TGTGCCAGCAGCCCTCGGACCTACAACACCGGGGAGCTGTTTTTT. V is TRBV7-8 and J is TRBJ2-2; D is unclear. CDR3 length equals 15 residues. Trimming took off 5 bases at V and 2 bases at J, with 12 bases between the two ends. Looked up from germline, CDR1 is SGHVS and CDR2 is FQNEAQ.

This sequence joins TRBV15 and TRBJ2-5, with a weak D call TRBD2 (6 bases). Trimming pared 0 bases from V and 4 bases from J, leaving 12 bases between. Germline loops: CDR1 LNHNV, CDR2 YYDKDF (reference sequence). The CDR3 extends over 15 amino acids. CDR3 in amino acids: CATSRDRRAGETQYF. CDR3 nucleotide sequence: TGTGCCACCAGCAGAGATCGGAGGGCCGGAGAGACCCAGTACTTC.

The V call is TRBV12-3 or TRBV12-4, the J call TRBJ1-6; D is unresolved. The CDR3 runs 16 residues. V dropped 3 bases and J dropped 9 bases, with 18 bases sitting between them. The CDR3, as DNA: TGTGCCAGCAGTTTCCGCCAGGCCACCCCAACTTCACCCCTCCACTTT. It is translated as CASSFRQATPTSPLHF.

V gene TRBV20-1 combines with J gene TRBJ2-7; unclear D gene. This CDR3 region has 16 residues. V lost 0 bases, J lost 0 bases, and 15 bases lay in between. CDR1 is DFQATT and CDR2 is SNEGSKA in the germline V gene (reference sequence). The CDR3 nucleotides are TGCAGTGCTAGAGATCAGCAGACTCTCATCTCCTACGAGCAGTACTTC. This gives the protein CSARDQQTLISYEQYF.

CDR3 sequence (DNA): TGTGCCAGCAGCTTAGAATCAGGGGGCAATCAGCCCCAGCATTTT. Translation gives CASSLESGGNQPQHF. J is TRBJ1-5 and V is TRBV7-2, with a weak D call TRBD1 (6 bases). Germline CDR1 SGHTA, CDR2 FQGNSA. This CDR3 contains 15 residues. Trimming removed 1 base from V and 2 bases from J, with 9 bases in between.

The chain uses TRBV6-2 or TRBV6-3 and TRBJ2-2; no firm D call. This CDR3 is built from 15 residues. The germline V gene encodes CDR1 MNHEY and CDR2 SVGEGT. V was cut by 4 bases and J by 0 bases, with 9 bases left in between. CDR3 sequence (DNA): TGTGCCAGCAGTTTGCACGTAGCGAACACCGGGGAGCTGTTTTTT. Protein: CASSLHVANTGELFF.

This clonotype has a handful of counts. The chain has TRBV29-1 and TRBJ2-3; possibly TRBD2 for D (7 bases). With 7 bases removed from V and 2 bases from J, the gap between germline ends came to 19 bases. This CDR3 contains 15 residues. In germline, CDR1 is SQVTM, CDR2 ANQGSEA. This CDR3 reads CSGSPGGTYTDTQYF. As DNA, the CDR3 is TGCAGCGGATCCCCGGGGGGCACGTACACAGATACGCAGTATTTT.

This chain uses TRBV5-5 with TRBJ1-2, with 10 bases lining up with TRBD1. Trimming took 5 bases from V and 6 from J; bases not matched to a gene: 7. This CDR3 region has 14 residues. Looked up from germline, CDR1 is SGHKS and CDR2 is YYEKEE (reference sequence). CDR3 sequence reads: CASSFGQGVNGYTF. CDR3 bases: TGTGCCAGCAGTTTCGGACAGGGGGTAAATGGCTACACCTTC. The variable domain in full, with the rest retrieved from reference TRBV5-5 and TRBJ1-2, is DAGVTQSPTHLIKTRGQQVTLRCSPISGHKSVSWYQQVLGQGPQFIFQYYEKEERGRGNFPDRFSARQFPNYSSELNVNALLLGDSALYLCASSFGQGVNGYTFGSGTRLTVV.